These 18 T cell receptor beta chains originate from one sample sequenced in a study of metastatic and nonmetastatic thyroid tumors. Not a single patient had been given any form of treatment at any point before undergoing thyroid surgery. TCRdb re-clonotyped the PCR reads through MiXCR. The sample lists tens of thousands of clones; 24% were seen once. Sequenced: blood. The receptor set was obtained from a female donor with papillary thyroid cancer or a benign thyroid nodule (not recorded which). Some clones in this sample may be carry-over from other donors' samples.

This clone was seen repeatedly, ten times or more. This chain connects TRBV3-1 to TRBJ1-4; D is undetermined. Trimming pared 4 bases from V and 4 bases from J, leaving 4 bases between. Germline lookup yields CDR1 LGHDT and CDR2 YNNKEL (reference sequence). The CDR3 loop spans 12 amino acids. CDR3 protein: CASSLLNEKLFF. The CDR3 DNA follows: TGTGCCAGCAGCCTACTTAATGAAAAACTGTTTTTT.

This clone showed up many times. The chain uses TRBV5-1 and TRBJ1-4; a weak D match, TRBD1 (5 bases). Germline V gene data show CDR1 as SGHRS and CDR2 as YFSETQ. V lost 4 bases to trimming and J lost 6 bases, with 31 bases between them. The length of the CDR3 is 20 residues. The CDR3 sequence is CASSLDAMISQGLVDEKLFF. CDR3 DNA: TGCGCCAGCAGCCTGGACGCTATGATTTCCCAGGGTTTGGTCGATGAAAAACTGTTTTTT.

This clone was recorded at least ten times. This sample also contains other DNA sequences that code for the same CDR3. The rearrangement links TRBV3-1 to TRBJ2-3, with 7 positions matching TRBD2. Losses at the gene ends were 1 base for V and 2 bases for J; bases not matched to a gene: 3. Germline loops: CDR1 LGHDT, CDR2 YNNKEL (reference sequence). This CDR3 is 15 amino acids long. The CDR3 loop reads CASSQGLAVTDTQYF. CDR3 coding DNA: TGTGCCAGCAGCCAAGGACTAGCCGTCACAGATACGCAGTATTTT.

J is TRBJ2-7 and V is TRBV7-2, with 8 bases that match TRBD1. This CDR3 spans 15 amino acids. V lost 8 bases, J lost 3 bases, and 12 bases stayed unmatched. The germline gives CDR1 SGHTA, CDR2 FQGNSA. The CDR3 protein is CASSKDRAKNYEQYF. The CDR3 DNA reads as TGTGCCAGCTCAAAGGACAGGGCAAAAAACTACGAGCAGTACTTC. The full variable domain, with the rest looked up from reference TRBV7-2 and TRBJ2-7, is GAGVSQSPSNKVTEKGKDVELRCDPISGHTALYWYRQSLGQGLEFLIYFQGNSAPDKSGLPSDRFSAERTGGSVSTLTIQRTQQEDSAVYLCASSKDRAKNYEQYFGPGTRLTVT.

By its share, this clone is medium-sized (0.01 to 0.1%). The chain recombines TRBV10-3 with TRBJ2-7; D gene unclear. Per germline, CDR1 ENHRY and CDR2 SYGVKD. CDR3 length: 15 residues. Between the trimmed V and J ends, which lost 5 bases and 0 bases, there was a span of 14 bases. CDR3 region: CAISRTHTGSYEQYF. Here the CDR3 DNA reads TGTGCCATCAGTCGGACCCACACGGGCTCCTACGAGCAGTACTTC.

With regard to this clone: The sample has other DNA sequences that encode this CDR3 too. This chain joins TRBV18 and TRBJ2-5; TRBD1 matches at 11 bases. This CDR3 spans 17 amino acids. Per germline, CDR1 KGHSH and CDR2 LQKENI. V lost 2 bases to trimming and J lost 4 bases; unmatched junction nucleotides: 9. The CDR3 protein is CASSPGPGTGGRETQYF. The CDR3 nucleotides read TGTGCCAGCTCACCAGGTCCAGGGACAGGGGGTCGAGAGACCCAGTACTTC.

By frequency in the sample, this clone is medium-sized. The chain's CDR3 is CASSPTTGSYEQYF. Here the CDR3 DNA reads TGTGCCAGCAGCCCCACGACAGGCTCCTACGAGCAGTACTTC. The rearrangement joins TRBV7-2 to TRBJ2-7; D possibly corresponds to TRBD1 (6 bases). The CDR3 is made up of 14 amino acids. V shed 5 bases and J shed 0 bases, with 11 bases lying between them. The germline gives CDR1 SGHTA, CDR2 FQGNSA.

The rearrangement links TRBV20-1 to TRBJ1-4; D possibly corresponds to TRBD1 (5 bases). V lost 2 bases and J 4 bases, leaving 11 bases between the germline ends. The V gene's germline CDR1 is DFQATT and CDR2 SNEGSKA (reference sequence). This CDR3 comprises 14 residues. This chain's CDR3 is CSARPGISNEKLFF. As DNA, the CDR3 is TGCAGTGCTAGACCAGGGATCAGTAATGAAAAACTGTTTTTT.

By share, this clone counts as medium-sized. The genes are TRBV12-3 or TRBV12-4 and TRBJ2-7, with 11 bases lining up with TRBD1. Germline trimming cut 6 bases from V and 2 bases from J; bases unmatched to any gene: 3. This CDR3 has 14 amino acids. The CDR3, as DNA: TGTGCCAGCAGCGCGGGACAGGGGGCCTACGAGCAGTACTTC. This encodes CASSAGQGAYEQYF.

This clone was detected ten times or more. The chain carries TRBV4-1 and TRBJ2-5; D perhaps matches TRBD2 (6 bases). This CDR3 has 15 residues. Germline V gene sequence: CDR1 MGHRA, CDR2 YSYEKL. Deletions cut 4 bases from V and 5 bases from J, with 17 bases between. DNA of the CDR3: TGCGCCAGCAGCCCCGGGAGAGGGTTCGGGGAGACCCAGTACTTC. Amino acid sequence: CASSPGRGFGETQYF.

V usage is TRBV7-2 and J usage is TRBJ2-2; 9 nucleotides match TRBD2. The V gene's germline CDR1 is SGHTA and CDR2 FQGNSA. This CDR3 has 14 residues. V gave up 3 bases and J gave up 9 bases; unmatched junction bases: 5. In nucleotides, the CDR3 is TGTGCCAGCAGCTTGGTTAGCGGGAGAAGGGAGCTGTTTTTT. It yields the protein CASSLVSGRRELFF.

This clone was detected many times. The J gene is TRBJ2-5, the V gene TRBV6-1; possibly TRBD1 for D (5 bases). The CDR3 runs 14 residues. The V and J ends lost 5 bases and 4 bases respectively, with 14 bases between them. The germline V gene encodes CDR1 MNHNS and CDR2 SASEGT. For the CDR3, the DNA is TGTGCCAGCAGTAACAGGTTAAGGTTAGAGACCCAGTACTTC. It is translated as CASSNRLRLETQYF.

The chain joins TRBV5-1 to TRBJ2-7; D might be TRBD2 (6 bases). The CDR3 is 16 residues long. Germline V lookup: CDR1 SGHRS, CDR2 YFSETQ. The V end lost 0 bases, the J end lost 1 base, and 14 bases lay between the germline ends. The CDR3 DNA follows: TGCGCCAGCAGCTTGGATTCGGCGGGGCTATCCTACGAGCAGTACTTC. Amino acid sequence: CASSLDSAGLSYEQYF. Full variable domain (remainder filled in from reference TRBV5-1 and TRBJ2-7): KAGVTQTPRYLIKTRGQQVTLSCSPISGHRSVSWYQQTPGQGLQFLFEYFSETQRNKGNFPGRFSGRQFSNSRSEMNVSTLELGDSALYLCASSLDSAGLSYEQYFGPGTRLTVT.

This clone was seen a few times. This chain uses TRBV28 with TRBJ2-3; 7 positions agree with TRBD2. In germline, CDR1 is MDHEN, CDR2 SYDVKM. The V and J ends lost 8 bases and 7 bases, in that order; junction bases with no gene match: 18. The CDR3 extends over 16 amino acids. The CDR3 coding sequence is TGTGCCAGCGCGACCTGGGAGGGGATGAGCGCATATACGCAGTATTTT. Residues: CASATWEGMSAYTQYF.

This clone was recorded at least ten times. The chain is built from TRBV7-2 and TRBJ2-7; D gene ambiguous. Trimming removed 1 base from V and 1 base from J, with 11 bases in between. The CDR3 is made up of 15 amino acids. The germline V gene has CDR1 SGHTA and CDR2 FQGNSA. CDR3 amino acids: CASSLGGTKSYEQYF. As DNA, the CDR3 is TGTGCCAGCAGCTTAGGCGGCACCAAGTCCTACGAGCAGTACTTC.

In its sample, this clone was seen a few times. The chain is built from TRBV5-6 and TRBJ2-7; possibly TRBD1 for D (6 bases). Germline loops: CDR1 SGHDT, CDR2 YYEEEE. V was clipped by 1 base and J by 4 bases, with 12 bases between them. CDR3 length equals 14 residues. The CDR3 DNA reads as TGTGCCAGCAGCTTGACAGGGTGGGAATACGAGCAGTACTTC. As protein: CASSLTGWEYEQYF.

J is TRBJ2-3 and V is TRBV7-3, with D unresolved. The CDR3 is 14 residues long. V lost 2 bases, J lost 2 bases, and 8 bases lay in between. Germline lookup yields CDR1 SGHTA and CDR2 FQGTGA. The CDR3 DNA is TGTGCCAGCAGCTTATCCGGGCCCACAGATACGCAGTATTTT. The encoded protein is CASSLSGPTDTQYF.

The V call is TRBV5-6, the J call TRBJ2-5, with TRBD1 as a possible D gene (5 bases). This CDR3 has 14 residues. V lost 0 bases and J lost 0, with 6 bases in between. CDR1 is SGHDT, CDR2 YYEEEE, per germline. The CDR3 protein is CASSLGQYQETQYF. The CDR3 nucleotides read TGTGCCAGCAGCTTGGGACAGTACCAAGAGACCCAGTACTTC.